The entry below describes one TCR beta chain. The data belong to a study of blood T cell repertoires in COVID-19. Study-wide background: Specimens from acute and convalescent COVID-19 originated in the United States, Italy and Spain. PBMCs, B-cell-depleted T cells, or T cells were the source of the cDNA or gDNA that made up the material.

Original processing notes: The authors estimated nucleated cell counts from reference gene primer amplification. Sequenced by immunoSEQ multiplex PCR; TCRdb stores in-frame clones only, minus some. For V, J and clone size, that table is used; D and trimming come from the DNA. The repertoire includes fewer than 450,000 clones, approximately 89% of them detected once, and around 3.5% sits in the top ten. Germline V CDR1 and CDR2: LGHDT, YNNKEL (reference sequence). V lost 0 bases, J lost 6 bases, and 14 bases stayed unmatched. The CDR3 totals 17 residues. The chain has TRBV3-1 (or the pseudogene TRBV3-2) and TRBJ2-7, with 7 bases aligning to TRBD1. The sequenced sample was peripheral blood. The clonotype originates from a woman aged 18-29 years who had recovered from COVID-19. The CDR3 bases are TGTGCCAGCAGCCAAGAGATGGACCACAGGGGATTTTGCGAGCAGTACGTC. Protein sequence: CASSQEMDHRGFCEQYV.